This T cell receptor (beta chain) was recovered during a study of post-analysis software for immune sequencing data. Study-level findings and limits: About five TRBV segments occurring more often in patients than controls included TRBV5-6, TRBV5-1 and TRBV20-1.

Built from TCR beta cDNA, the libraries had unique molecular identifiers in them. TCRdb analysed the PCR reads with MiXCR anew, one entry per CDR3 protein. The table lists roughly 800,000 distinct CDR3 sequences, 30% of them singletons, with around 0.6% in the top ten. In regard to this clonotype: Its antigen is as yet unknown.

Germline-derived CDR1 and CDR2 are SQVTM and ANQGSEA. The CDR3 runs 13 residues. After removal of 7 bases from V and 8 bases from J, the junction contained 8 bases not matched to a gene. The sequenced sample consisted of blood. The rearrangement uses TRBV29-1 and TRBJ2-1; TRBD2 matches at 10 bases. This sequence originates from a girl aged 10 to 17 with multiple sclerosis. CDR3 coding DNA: TGCAGCGCAAGCGGGGGGGAGACCGATGAGCAGTTCTTC. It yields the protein CSASGGETDEQFF.